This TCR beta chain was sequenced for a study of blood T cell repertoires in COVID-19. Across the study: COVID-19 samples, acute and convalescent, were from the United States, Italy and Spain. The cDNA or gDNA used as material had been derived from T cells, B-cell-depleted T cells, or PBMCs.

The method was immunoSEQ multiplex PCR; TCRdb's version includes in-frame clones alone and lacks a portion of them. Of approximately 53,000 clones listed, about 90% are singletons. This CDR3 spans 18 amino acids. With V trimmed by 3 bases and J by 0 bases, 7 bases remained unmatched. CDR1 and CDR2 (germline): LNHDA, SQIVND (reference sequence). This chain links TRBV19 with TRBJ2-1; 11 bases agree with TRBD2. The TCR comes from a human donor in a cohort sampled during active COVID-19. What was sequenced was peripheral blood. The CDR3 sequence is CASSILAGGTSSYNEQFF. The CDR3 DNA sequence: TGTGCCAGTAGTATTCTAGCGGGGGGAACGAGCTCCTACAATGAGCAGTTCTTC.